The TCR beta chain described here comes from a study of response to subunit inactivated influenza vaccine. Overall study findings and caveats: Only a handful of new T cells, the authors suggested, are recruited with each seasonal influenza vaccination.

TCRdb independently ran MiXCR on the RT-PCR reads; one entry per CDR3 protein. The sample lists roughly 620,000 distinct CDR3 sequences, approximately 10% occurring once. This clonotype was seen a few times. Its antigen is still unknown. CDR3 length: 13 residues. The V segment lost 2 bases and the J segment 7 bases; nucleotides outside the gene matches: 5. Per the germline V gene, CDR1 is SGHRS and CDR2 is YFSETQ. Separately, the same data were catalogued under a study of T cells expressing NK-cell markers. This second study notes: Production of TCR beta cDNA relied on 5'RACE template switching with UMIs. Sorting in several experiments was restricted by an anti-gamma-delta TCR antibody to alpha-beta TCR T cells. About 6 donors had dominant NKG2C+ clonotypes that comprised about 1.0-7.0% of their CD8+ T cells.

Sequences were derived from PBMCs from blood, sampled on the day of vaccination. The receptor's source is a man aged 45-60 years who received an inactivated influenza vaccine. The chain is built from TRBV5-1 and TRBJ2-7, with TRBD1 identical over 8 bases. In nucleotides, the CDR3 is TGCGCCAGCAGCTTCTCACAGGGGGGAGAGCAGTACTTC. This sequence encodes CASSFSQGGEQYF. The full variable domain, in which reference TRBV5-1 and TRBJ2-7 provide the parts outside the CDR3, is KAGVTQTPRYLIKTRGQQVTLSCSPISGHRSVSWYQQTPGQGLQFLFEYFSETQRNKGNFPGRFSGRQFSNSRSEMNVSTLELGDSALYLCASSFSQGGEQYFGPGTRLTVT.